The rows below give T cell receptor beta chains drawn from one sample of a study of blood T cell repertoires in COVID-19. Sequencing was performed with immunoSEQ multiplex PCR; in TCRdb, only in-frame clones are kept and a portion is missing. The repertoire holds some 160,000 clones, with 89% as singletons. Sequenced input: peripheral blood. All receptors come from a man aged 60 to 69 with acute or convalescent COVID-19. The CDR3 runs from the conserved cysteine through the conserved F or W. A D gene is named only where the DNA matches it firmly. Size is omitted from some rows. Given values are once, few, many or a class for expanded clones.

D gene: NA; clone size: NA; J gene: TRBJ1-5; V gene: TRBV25-1; CDR3 protein: CASSESGGGSNQPQHF; CDR3 DNA: TGTGCCAGCAGTGAATCGGGTGGGGGGAGCAATCAGCCCCAGCATTTT
D gene: TRBD1; clone size: NA; J gene: TRBJ1-2; V gene: TRBV5-1; CDR3 protein: CASSLAGQGAWYGYTF; CDR3 DNA: TGCGCCAGCAGCTTGGCCGGGCAGGGGGCTTGGTATGGCTACACCTTC
D gene: TRBD1; clone size: NA; J gene: TRBJ1-1; V gene: TRBV12-5; CDR3 protein: CASGLKGADTEAFF; CDR3 DNA: TGTGCTAGTGGTTTGAAGGGGGCTGACACTGAAGCTTTCTTT
D gene: NA; clone size: NA; J gene: TRBJ2-6; V gene: TRBV5-4; CDR3 protein: CASQVPGANVLTF; CDR3 DNA: TGTGCCAGCCAGGTGCCTGGGGCCAACGTCCTGACTTTC
D gene: TRBD2; clone size: NA; J gene: TRBJ2-2; V gene: TRBV19; CDR3 protein: CASSIDLPAGDNTGELFF; CDR3 DNA: TGTGCCAGTAGTATAGATTTACCGGCGGGGGACAACACCGGGGAGCTGTTTTTT
D gene: NA; clone size: NA; J gene: TRBJ2-7; V gene: TRBV5-5; CDR3 protein: CASRAGNSYFSYEQYF; CDR3 DNA: TGTGCCAGCAGGGCCGGGAACAGCTACTTTTCCTACGAGCAGTACTTC
D gene: TRBD2; clone size: NA; J gene: TRBJ2-1; V gene: TRBV4-1; CDR3 protein: CASSQVRGGHEQFF; CDR3 DNA: TGCGCCAGCAGCCAAGTTCGGGGGGGGCATGAGCAGTTCTTC
D gene: TRBD1; clone size: NA; J gene: TRBJ1-2; V gene: TRBV5-1; CDR3 protein: CASSLSATGDGYTF; CDR3 DNA: TGCGCCAGCAGCTTGTCGGCGACAGGGGACGGCTACACCTTC
D gene: TRBD1; clone size: NA; J gene: TRBJ1-5; V gene: TRBV19; CDR3 protein: CASSIYGQGYQPQHF; CDR3 DNA: TGTGCCAGTAGTATTTATGGACAGGGCTATCAGCCCCAGCATTTT
D gene: TRBD2; clone size: NA; J gene: TRBJ2-3; V gene: TRBV11-2; CDR3 protein: CASSLAGRGGSDTQYF; CDR3 DNA: TGTGCCAGCAGCTTAGCGGGGCGGGGGGGCTCAGATACGCAGTATTTT
D gene: NA; clone size: once; J gene: TRBJ2-7; V gene: TRBV4-1; CDR3 protein: CASSQEKRNYEQYF; CDR3 DNA: TGCGCCAGCAGCCAAGAAAAGAGGAACTACGAGCAGTACTTC
D gene: NA; clone size: NA; J gene: TRBJ1-2; V gene: TRBV20-1; CDR3 protein: CSASATLRNYGYTF; CDR3 DNA: TGCAGTGCTAGTGCCACCCTGAGGAACTATGGCTACACCTTC
D gene: NA; clone size: NA; J gene: TRBJ1-2; V gene: TRBV4-1; CDR3 protein: CASSTIQGKVGYTF; CDR3 DNA: TGCGCCAGCAGCACCATACAGGGTAAGGTTGGCTACACCTTC
D gene: NA; clone size: NA; J gene: TRBJ2-4; V gene: TRBV27; CDR3 protein: CASSLVTGSTKNIQYF; CDR3 DNA: TGTGCCAGCAGTTTGGTCACAGGGAGTACCAAAAACATTCAGTACTTC
D gene: NA; clone size: NA; J gene: TRBJ1-1; V gene: TRBV4-1; CDR3 protein: CASSQDVRTEAFF; CDR3 DNA: TGCGCCAGCAGCCAAGATGTCCGGACAGAAGCTTTCTTT
D gene: NA; clone size: NA; J gene: TRBJ1-4; V gene: TRBV27; CDR3 protein: CASSLSLSIREKLFF; CDR3 DNA: TGTGCCAGCAGTTTGTCCCTATCCATACGTGAAAAACTGTTTTTT
D gene: TRBD1; clone size: once; J gene: TRBJ1-6; V gene: TRBV7-8; CDR3 protein: CASSRQGDPLHF; CDR3 DNA: TGTGCCAGCAGCAGACAGGGGGACCCCCTCCACTTT
D gene: TRBD1; clone size: NA; J gene: TRBJ2-7; V gene: TRBV27; CDR3 protein: CASSGGQNSYEQYF; CDR3 DNA: TGTGCCAGCAGTGGGGGACAGAACTCCTACGAGCAGTACTTC
D gene: NA; clone size: few; J gene: TRBJ1-1; V gene: TRBV9; CDR3 protein: CASSPETGVYTEAFF; CDR3 DNA: TGTGCCAGCAGCCCCGAGACAGGAGTTTACACTGAAGCTTTCTTT
D gene: NA; clone size: NA; J gene: TRBJ2-7; V gene: TRBV7-2; CDR3 protein: CASSLGQSSYEQYF; CDR3 DNA: TGTGCCAGCAGCTTAGGACAGAGCTCCTACGAGCAGTACTTC
D gene: NA; clone size: NA; J gene: TRBJ1-4; V gene: TRBV10-2; CDR3 protein: CASSEGGTTNEKLFF; CDR3 DNA: TGCGCCAGCAGTGAGGGGGGCACAACTAATGAAAAACTGTTTTTT
D gene: TRBD1; clone size: once; J gene: TRBJ1-6; V gene: TRBV6-5; CDR3 protein: CASSYGTGTNSPLHF; CDR3 DNA: TGTGCCAGCAGTTACGGGACAGGAACTAATTCACCCCTCCACTTT
D gene: NA; clone size: NA; J gene: TRBJ1-3; V gene: TRBV7-2; CDR3 protein: CASSLGPPPSGNTIYF; CDR3 DNA: TGTGCCAGCAGCTTAGGGCCCCCGCCGTCTGGAAACACCATATATTTT
D gene: TRBD1; clone size: NA; J gene: TRBJ1-2; V gene: TRBV2; CDR3 protein: CASRGQVNYGYTF; CDR3 DNA: TGTGCCAGCAGGGGACAGGTCAACTATGGCTACACCTTC
D gene: NA; clone size: NA; J gene: TRBJ1-2; V gene: TRBV29-1; CDR3 protein: CSVVFQTAKTTYGYTF; CDR3 DNA: TGCAGCGTTGTCTTTCAAACAGCAAAGACAACCTATGGCTACACCTTC
D gene: NA; clone size: NA; J gene: TRBJ2-6; V gene: TRBV7-3; CDR3 protein: CASSHSGANVLTF; CDR3 DNA: TGTGCCAGCTCCCACTCTGGGGCCAACGTCCTGACTTTC
D gene: NA; clone size: NA; J gene: TRBJ2-2; V gene: TRBV12-3/TRBV12-4; CDR3 protein: CASRSRGTGELFF; CDR3 DNA: TGTGCCAGCAGAAGTAGGGGCACCGGGGAGCTGTTTTTT
D gene: TRBD1; clone size: NA; J gene: TRBJ1-1; V gene: TRBV18; CDR3 protein: CASSWDRDSLSEAFF; CDR3 DNA: TGTGCCAGCTCATGGGACAGGGATTCATTGAGTGAAGCTTTCTTT
D gene: NA; clone size: NA; J gene: TRBJ1-6; V gene: TRBV18; CDR3 protein: CASSPTQGSNNSPLHF; CDR3 DNA: TGTGCCAGCTCACCAACACAAGGGAGTAATAATTCACCCCTCCACTTT
D gene: NA; clone size: NA; J gene: TRBJ2-7; V gene: TRBV24-1; CDR3 protein: CATSDSTGQAGGEQYF; CDR3 DNA: TGTGCCACCAGTGATTCGACTGGACAGGCGGGGGGTGAGCAGTACTTC
D gene: NA; clone size: NA; J gene: TRBJ2-3; V gene: TRBV9; CDR3 protein: CASSVVSGASTDTQYF; CDR3 DNA: TGTGCCAGCAGCGTAGTTAGCGGAGCTAGCACAGATACGCAGTATTTT
D gene: NA; clone size: NA; J gene: TRBJ1-3; V gene: TRBV6-5; CDR3 protein: CALARRDSGNTIYF; CDR3 DNA: TGTGCCCTGGCCCGCCGGGACTCTGGAAACACCATATATTTT
D gene: TRBD2; clone size: NA; J gene: TRBJ2-1; V gene: TRBV19; CDR3 protein: CASNSPLAGVNEQFF; CDR3 DNA: TGTGCCAGTAACTCCCCACTAGCGGGGGTAAATGAGCAGTTCTTC
D gene: NA; clone size: NA; J gene: TRBJ1-1; V gene: TRBV18; CDR3 protein: CASSLSTGPNTEAFF; CDR3 DNA: TGTGCCAGCTCACTGTCGACAGGACCGAACACTGAAGCTTTCTTT
D gene: TRBD1; clone size: NA; J gene: TRBJ2-3; V gene: TRBV7-6; CDR3 protein: CASSLHGQVGDTQYF; CDR3 DNA: TGTGCCAGCAGCTTACATGGACAGGTTGGGGATACGCAGTATTTT
D gene: TRBD1; clone size: NA; J gene: TRBJ1-2; V gene: TRBV7-9; CDR3 protein: CASSFYRDRVDYGYTF; CDR3 DNA: TGTGCCAGCAGCTTCTACCGGGACAGGGTTGACTATGGCTACACCTTC
D gene: NA; clone size: NA; J gene: TRBJ1-2; V gene: TRBV5-1; CDR3 protein: CASSLRTIAYGYTF; CDR3 DNA: TGCGCCAGCAGCTTGAGGACAATCGCCTATGGCTACACCTTC
D gene: TRBD1; clone size: NA; J gene: TRBJ2-7; V gene: TRBV30; CDR3 protein: CAWMWTFAGTGGGYEQYF; CDR3 DNA: TGTGCCTGGATGTGGACTTTTGCTGGGACAGGGGGTGGTTACGAGCAGTACTTC
D gene: NA; clone size: few; J gene: TRBJ1-2; V gene: TRBV10-3; CDR3 protein: CAISGGAQGYGYTF; CDR3 DNA: TGTGCCATCAGTGGTGGGGCCCAGGGCTATGGCTACACCTTC
D gene: TRBD1; clone size: NA; J gene: TRBJ2-1; V gene: TRBV7-8; CDR3 protein: CASSGQVEDTNEQFF; CDR3 DNA: TGTGCCAGCAGCGGACAGGTGGAGGACACAAATGAGCAGTTCTTC
D gene: TRBD1; clone size: once; J gene: TRBJ1-6; V gene: TRBV30; CDR3 protein: CAWTRDSVNSPLHF; CDR3 DNA: TGTGCCTGGACCCGGGACAGTGTAAATTCACCCCTCCACTTT
D gene: NA; clone size: NA; J gene: TRBJ1-5; V gene: TRBV4-1; CDR3 protein: CASSHPGGGDQPQHF; CDR3 DNA: TGCGCCAGCAGCCACCCCGGGGGAGGGGATCAGCCCCAGCATTTT
D gene: TRBD1; clone size: NA; J gene: TRBJ1-1; V gene: TRBV7-9; CDR3 protein: CASSSIVRGPTEAFF; CDR3 DNA: TGTGCCAGCAGCTCTATCGTCAGGGGGCCTACTGAAGCTTTCTTT
D gene: NA; clone size: NA; J gene: TRBJ2-3; V gene: TRBV2; CDR3 protein: CASSGQQVGGNTQYF; CDR3 DNA: TGTGCCAGCAGTGGCCAACAGGTTGGCGGCAATACGCAGTATTTT
D gene: TRBD2; clone size: NA; J gene: TRBJ2-1; V gene: TRBV12-5; CDR3 protein: CASGLVPTSGAYNEQFF; CDR3 DNA: TGTGCTAGTGGTTTGGTACCAACTAGCGGGGCCTACAATGAGCAGTTCTTC
D gene: TRBD1; clone size: NA; J gene: TRBJ2-3; V gene: TRBV19; CDR3 protein: CASSTDRFTDTQYF; CDR3 DNA: TGTGCCAGTAGTACGGACAGGTTCACAGATACGCAGTATTTT
D gene: NA; clone size: NA; J gene: TRBJ1-1; V gene: TRBV2; CDR3 protein: CASRSLPPGRWNTEAFF; CDR3 DNA: TGTGCCAGCAGGTCTTTGCCCCCAGGTAGGTGGAACACTGAAGCTTTCTTT
D gene: NA; clone size: NA; J gene: TRBJ2-7; V gene: TRBV5-1; CDR3 protein: CASSSRTAYEQYF; CDR3 DNA: TGCGCCAGCAGCTCAAGGACAGCCTACGAGCAGTACTTC
D gene: NA; clone size: NA; J gene: TRBJ1-2; V gene: TRBV6-5; CDR3 protein: CASREDGGFSYTF; CDR3 DNA: TGTGCCAGCAGGGAGGACGGGGGGTTTAGCTACACCTTC
D gene: NA; clone size: NA; J gene: TRBJ1-5; V gene: TRBV23-1; CDR3 protein: CASLWGGYQPQHF; CDR3 DNA: TGCGCCAGTCTATGGGGCGGTTATCAGCCCCAGCATTTT
D gene: TRBD1; clone size: few; J gene: TRBJ1-6; V gene: TRBV19; CDR3 protein: CASSKDRGGVGSPLHF; CDR3 DNA: TGTGCCAGTAGTAAGGACAGGGGTGGAGTTGGGTCACCCCTCCACTTT